The rows below give T cell receptor beta chains drawn from one sample of a study of monozygotic twins with inflammatory bowel disease. From its re-call of the 5' RACE reads, TCRdb lists each CDR3 protein once, without DNA. The sample features 80,000 or so distinct CDR3 sequences, with less than 8% in its top ten. Sequencing was performed on blood. These receptors came from a human donor with ulcerative colitis or Crohn's disease, or a healthy co-twin of an affected twin (not recorded which). CDR3s include the opening cysteine and the closing phenylalanine or tryptophan. Each record gives: J gene, V gene, CDR3 protein.

>TRBJ1-2|TRBV7-2
CASSPGQLWGGYTF
>TRBJ1-4|TRBV19
CASTGRNNYEKLFF
>TRBJ1-1|TRBV11-2
CVSRPPRDRGNTEAFF
>TRBJ1-4|TRBV24-1
CATSDPGTGNEKLFF
>TRBJ2-5|TRBV18
CASSPYPQGETQYF
>TRBJ1-1|TRBV19
CASRIAGQVDTEAFF
>TRBJ2-3|TRBV18
CASSPILAGTDTQYF
>TRBJ2-1|TRBV29-1
CSVESPGQGRNEQFF
>TRBJ1-5|TRBV12-3/TRBV12-4
CASSNRDGTYHQPQHF
>TRBJ1-2|TRBV12-3/TRBV12-4
CASLASRNYGYTF
>TRBJ2-2|TRBV7-9
CASSWLVRLNTGELFF
>TRBJ2-3|TRBV20-1
CSAPPAGFSDTQYF
>TRBJ1-6|TRBV5-1
CASSITGISPLHF
>TRBJ1-2|TRBV12-3/TRBV12-4
CASTHGGRLTSNYGYTF
>TRBJ2-3|TRBV20-1
CSARDPTGGPSTDTQYF